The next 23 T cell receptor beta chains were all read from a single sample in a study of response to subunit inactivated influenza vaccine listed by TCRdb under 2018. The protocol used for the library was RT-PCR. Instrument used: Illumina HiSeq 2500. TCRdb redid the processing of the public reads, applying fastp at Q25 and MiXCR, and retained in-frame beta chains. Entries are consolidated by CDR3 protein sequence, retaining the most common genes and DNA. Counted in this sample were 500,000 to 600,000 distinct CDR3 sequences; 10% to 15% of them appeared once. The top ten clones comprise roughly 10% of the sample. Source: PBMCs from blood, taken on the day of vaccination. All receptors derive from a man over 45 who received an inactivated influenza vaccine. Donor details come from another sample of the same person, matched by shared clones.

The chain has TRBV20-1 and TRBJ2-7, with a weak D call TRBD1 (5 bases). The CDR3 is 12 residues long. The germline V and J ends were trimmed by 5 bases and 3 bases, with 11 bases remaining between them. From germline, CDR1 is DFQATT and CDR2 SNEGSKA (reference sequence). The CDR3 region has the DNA TGCAGTGCTGGCAAGCAGGGCTACGAGCAGTACTTC. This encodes CSAGKQGYEQYF.

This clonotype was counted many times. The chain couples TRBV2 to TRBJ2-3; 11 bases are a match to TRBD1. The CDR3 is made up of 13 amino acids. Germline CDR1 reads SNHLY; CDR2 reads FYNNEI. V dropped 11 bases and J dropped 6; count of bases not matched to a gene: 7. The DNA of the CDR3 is TGTGCCGGCAACCGGGACAGGGGGGATACGCAGTATTTT. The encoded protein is CAGNRDRGDTQYF.

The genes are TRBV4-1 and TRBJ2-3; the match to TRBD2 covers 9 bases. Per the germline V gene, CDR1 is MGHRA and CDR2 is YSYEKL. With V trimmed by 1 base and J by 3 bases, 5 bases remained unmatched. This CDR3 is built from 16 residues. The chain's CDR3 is CASSQVIAGVTDTQYF. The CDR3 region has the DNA TGCGCCAGCAGCCAAGTGATAGCGGGGGTGACAGATACGCAGTATTTT.

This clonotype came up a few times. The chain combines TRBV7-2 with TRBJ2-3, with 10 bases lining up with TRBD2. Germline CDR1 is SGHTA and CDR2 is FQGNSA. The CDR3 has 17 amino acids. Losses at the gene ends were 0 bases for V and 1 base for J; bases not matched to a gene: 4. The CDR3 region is CASSLASGGARTDTQYF. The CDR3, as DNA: TGTGCCAGCAGCTTAGCGAGCGGGGGGGCCCGCACAGATACGCAGTATTTT.

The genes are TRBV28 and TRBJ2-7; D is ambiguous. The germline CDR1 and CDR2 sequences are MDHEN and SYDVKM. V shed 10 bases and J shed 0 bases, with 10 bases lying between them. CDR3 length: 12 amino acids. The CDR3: CATLKGSYEQYF. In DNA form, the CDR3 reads TGTGCCACCCTTAAGGGCTCCTACGAGCAGTACTTC.

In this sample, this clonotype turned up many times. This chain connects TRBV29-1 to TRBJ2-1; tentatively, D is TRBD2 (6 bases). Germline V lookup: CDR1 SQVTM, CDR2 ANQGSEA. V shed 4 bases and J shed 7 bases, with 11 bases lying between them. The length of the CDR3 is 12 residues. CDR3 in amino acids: CSVGLEENEQFF. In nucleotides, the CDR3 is TGCAGCGTTGGACTAGAGGAGAATGAGCAGTTCTTC.

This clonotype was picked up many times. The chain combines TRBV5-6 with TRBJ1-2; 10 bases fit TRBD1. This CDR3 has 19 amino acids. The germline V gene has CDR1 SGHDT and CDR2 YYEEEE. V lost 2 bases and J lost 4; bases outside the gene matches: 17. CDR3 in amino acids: CASSFPASGQGIKGYGYTF. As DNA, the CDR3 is TGTGCCAGCAGCTTCCCGGCTTCGGGACAGGGGATCAAGGGCTATGGCTACACCTTC.

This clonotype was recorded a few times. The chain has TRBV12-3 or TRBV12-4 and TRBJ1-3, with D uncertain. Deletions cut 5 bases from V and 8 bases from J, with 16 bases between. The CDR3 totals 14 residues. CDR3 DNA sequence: TGTGCCAGCAGTATGAGGACCGCTGGGTACACCATATATTTT. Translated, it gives CASSMRTAGYTIYF.

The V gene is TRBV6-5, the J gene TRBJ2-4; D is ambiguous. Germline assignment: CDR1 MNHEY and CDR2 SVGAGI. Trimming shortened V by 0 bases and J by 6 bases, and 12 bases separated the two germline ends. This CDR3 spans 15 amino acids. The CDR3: CASSYSFSRLNIQYF. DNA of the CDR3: TGTGCCAGCAGTTACTCGTTCTCTAGACTAAACATTCAGTACTTC.

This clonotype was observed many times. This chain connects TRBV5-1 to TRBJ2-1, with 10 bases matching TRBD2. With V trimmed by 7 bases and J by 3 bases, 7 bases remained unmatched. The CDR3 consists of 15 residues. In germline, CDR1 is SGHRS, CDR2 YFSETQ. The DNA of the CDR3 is TGCGCCAGCGTAAAGACTAGCGGGCTCTACAATGAGCAGTTCTTC. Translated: CASVKTSGLYNEQFF. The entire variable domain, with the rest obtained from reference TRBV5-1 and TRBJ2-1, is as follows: KAGVTQTPRYLIKTRGQQVTLSCSPISGHRSVSWYQQTPGQGLQFLFEYFSETQRNKGNFPGRFSGRQFSNSRSEMNVSTLELGDSALYLCASVKTSGLYNEQFFGPGTRLTVL.

CDR3: CASSFQGRKAGEQYF. The CDR3, as DNA: TGTGCCAGCAGTTTTCAGGGAAGAAAGGCAGGTGAGCAGTACTTC. The chain recombines TRBV28 with TRBJ2-7; TRBD1 is a possible D gene (5 bases). V gave up 3 bases and J gave up 7 bases, with 19 bases separating them. Per the germline V gene, CDR1 is MDHEN and CDR2 is SYDVKM. The CDR3 runs 15 residues.

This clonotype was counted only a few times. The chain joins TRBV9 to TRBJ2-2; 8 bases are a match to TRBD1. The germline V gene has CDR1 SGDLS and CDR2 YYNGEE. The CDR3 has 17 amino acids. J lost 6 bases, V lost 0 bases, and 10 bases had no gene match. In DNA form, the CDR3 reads TGTGCCAGCAGCGTAGCTGCATACGACAGGGGCGCCGGGGAGCTGTTTTTT. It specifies CASSVAAYDRGAGELFF.

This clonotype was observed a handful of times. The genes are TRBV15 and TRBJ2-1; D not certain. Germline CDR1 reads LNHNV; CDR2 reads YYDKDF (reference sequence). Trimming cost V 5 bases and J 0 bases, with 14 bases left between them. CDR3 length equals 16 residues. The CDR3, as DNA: TGTGCCACCAGCCCCCCGCAGGCCAGCTCCTACAATGAGCAGTTCTTC. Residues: CATSPPQASSYNEQFF.

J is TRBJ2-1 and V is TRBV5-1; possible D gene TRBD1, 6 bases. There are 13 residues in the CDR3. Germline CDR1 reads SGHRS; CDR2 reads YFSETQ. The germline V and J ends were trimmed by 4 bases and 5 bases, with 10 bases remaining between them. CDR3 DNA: TGCGCCAGCAGCAGGACAGCTGACAATGAGCAGTTCTTC. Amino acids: CASSRTADNEQFF.

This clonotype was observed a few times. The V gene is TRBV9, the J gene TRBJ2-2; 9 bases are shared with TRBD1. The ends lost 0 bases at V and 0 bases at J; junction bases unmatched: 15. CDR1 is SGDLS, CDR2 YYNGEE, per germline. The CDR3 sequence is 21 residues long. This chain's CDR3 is CASSVAKGQGPLKPNTGELFF. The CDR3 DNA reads TGTGCCAGCAGCGTAGCTAAGGGACAGGGACCCCTGAAGCCGAACACCGGGGAGCTGTTTTTT.

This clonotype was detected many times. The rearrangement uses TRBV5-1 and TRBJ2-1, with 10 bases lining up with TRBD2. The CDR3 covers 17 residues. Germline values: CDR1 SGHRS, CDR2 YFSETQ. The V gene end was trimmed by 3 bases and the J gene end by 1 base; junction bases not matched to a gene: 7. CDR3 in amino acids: CASSSRLAGPSYNEQFF. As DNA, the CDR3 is TGCGCCAGCAGCTCCCGACTAGCGGGCCCGTCCTACAATGAGCAGTTCTTC.

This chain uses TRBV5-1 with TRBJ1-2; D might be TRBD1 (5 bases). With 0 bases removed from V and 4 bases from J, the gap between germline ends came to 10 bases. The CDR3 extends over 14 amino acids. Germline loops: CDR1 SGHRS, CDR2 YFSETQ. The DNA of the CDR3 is TGCGCCAGCAGCTTGGAACAGGCTAGCTATGGCTACACCTTC. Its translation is CASSLEQASYGYTF.

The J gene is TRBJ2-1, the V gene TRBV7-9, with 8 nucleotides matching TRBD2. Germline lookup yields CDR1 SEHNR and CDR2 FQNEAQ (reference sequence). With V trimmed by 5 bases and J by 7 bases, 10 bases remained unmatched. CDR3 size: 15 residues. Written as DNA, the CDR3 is TGTGCCAGCAGCGGCCGGCTAGCGGGTTTTAATGAGCAGTTCTTC. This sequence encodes CASSGRLAGFNEQFF.

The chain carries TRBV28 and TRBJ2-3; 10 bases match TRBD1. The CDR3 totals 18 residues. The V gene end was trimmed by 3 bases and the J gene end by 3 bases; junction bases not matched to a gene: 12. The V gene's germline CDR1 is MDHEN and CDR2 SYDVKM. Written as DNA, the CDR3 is TGTGCCAGCAGTTTCCTCATAGACAGGGGGCCTGGAACAGATACGCAGTATTTT. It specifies CASSFLIDRGPGTDTQYF.

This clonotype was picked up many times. CDR3 protein: CAWERRAPNEQYF. CDR3 nucleotide sequence: TGTGCCTGGGAAAGAAGGGCCCCTAACGAGCAGTACTTC. The chain combines TRBV30 with TRBJ2-7, with D uncertain. This CDR3 is built from 13 residues. V gave up 5 bases and J gave up 5 bases, with 16 bases separating them. Germline V gene data show CDR1 as GTSNPN and CDR2 as SVGIG (reference sequence).

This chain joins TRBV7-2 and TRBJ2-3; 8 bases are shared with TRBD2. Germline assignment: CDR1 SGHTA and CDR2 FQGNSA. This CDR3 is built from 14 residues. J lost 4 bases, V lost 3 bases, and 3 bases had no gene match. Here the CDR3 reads CASSFGTRADTQYF. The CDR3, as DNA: TGTGCCAGCAGCTTTGGGACTAGAGCAGATACGCAGTATTTT.

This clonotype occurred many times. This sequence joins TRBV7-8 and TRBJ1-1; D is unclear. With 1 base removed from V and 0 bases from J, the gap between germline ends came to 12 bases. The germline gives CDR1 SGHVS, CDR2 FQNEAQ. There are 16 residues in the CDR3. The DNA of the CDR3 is TGTGCCAGCAGCTTAGGTGACCCGGGAGTGAACACTGAAGCTTTCTTT. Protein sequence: CASSLGDPGVNTEAFF. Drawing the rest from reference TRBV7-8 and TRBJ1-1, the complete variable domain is GAGVSQSPRYKVAKRGQDVALRCDPISGHVSLFWYQQALGQGPEFLTYFQNEAQLDKSGLPSDRFFAERPEGSVSTLKIQRTQQEDSAVYLCASSLGDPGVNTEAFFGQGTRLTVV.

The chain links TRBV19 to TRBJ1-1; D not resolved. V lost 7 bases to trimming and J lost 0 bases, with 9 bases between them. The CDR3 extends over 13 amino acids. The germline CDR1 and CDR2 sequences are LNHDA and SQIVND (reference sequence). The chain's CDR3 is CASNRQMNTEAFF. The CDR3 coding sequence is TGTGCCAGTAATCGGCAAATGAACACTGAAGCTTTCTTT.